The next 20 T cell receptor beta chains were all read from a single sample in a study of memory CD4+ T cells and cytomegalovirus serostatus. The sort gate was single viable CD3+CD4+CD8-CD45RO+ cells for memory CD4+ T cells. Data came from immunoSEQ multiplex PCR; TCRdb stores just in-frame clones and leaves some out. Of over 50,000 clones listed, 75% to 90% are singletons. The sequenced material came from memory CD4+ T cells from blood. The receptors originated from an adult in good health and CMV-seronegative.

This chain uses TRBV18 with TRBJ2-5; 13 nucleotides agree with TRBD2. The CDR3 spans 17 residues. With 1 base clipped from V and 5 bases from J, the junction kept 7 bases outside the gene matches. In germline, CDR1 is KGHSH, CDR2 LQKENI. The CDR3 here is CASSPLRTSGSRETQYF. In nucleotides, the CDR3 is TGTGCCAGCTCACCACTAAGGACTAGCGGGAGTAGGGAGACCCAGTACTTC.

This clone appeared a few times. The CDR3 protein is CASSFGGSPRRSTYTF. The CDR3 nucleotides read TGTGCCAGCAGTTTCGGGGGCTCGCCGCGCCGGTCTACATACACCTTC. The chain joins TRBV28 to TRBJ1-2; maybe TRBD1 (6 bases). Germline V lookup: CDR1 MDHEN, CDR2 SYDVKM. CDR3 length: 16 residues. Trimming removed 3 bases at V and 11 bases at J, with 25 bases between.

The V call is TRBV28, the J call TRBJ1-1; no firm D call. The CDR3 is made up of 11 amino acids. The germline V gene encodes CDR1 MDHEN and CDR2 SYDVKM. Trimming took off 6 bases at V and 0 bases at J, with 2 bases between the two ends. CDR3 sequence reads: CASSVNTEAFF. DNA of the CDR3: TGTGCCAGCAGCGTGAACACTGAAGCTTTCTTT.

The chain has TRBV29-1 and TRBJ1-2, with TRBD1 identical over 7 bases. Germline V lookup: CDR1 SQVTM, CDR2 ANQGSEA. Trimming removed 7 bases from V and 4 bases from J; junction bases left unmatched: 6. The CDR3 has 12 residues. The CDR3 reads CSAQTGSYGYTF. DNA for the CDR3: TGCAGCGCTCAGACAGGGTCCTATGGCTACACCTTC.

The gene calls are TRBV19 and TRBJ2-1, with D maybe TRBD1 (6 bases). The V end was cut by 10 bases, the J end by 5 bases, with 18 bases between. Germline V gene lookup returns CDR1 LNHDA and CDR2 SQIVND (reference sequence). This CDR3 region has 14 residues. CDR3 loop: CATAKQGTDNEQFF. As DNA, the CDR3 is TGTGCCACCGCGAAACAGGGAACTGACAATGAGCAGTTCTTC.

V is TRBV11-3 and J is TRBJ1-2; no reliable D call. Between the trimmed V and J ends, which lost 5 bases and 7 bases, there was a span of 11 bases. This CDR3 is 12 amino acids long. Looked up from germline, CDR1 is SGHNT and CDR2 is YENEEA. CDR3 in DNA: TGTGCCAGCAGCCACATCACCAGTGGCTACACCTTC. Protein: CASSHITSGYTF.

The chain carries TRBV7-2 and TRBJ1-5; the match to TRBD1 covers 7 bases. The ends lost 2 bases at V and 4 bases at J; junction bases unmatched: 5. The CDR3 contains 15 residues. CDR1 is SGHTA, CDR2 FQGNSA, per germline. This chain's CDR3 is CASSLLGQPNQPQHF. CDR3 DNA: TGTGCCAGCAGCTTATTGGGACAGCCTAATCAGCCCCAGCATTTT.

The chain combines TRBV9 with TRBJ1-3; D remains unclear. The V and J ends lost 0 bases and 0 bases respectively, with 10 bases between them. CDR1 SGDLS and CDR2 YYNGEE come from the germline V gene. This CDR3 has 16 amino acids. In nucleotides, the CDR3 is TGTGCCAGCAGCGTAGGTTGGACGGCCTCTGGAAACACCATATATTTT. It translates to CASSVGWTASGNTIYF.

The chain recombines TRBV6-5 with TRBJ2-7; 7 nucleotides line up with TRBD1. The CDR3 is made up of 14 amino acids. The germline V gene has CDR1 MNHEY and CDR2 SVGAGI. V was clipped by 6 bases and J by 3 bases; unmatched bases: 8. As DNA, the CDR3 is TGTGCCAGCAGAGAGTCAGACAGGGACTACGAGCAGTACTTC. Its translation: CASRESDRDYEQYF.

This chain connects TRBV2 to TRBJ1-1; possibly TRBD1 for D (5 bases). Trimming took 2 bases from V and 7 from J, leaving 11 bases between them. The CDR3 length is 13 residues. Germline CDR1 and CDR2: SNHLY and FYNNEI. In DNA, the CDR3 is TGTGCCAGCAGTGAACTTTCAGGGCATGAAGCTTTCTTT. Its protein product is CASSELSGHEAFF.

V gene TRBV19 combines with J gene TRBJ2-2, with unresolved D. The CDR3 has 16 residues. Germline V gives CDR1 LNHDA, CDR2 SQIVND (reference sequence). The ends were cut back, 1 base at V and 8 bases at J, with 17 bases in the middle. The CDR3, as DNA: TGTGCCAGTAGTATAGCCCACGGGTCCGGAAGAGGGGAGCTGTTTTTT. This sequence encodes CASSIAHGSGRGELFF.

The J gene is TRBJ2-7, the V gene TRBV27; D is uncertain. The CDR3 contains 14 residues. Trimming stripped 6 bases from V and 3 bases from J, with 15 bases between. Per germline, CDR1 MNHEY and CDR2 SMNVEV (reference sequence). The CDR3 nucleotides read TGTGCCAGCAGCCGAACAAGGGTCAACTACGAGCAGTACTTC. Its translation: CASSRTRVNYEQYF.

The chain uses TRBV5-6 and TRBJ1-1, with D possibly TRBD1 on 6 matching bases. Between the trimmed V and J ends, which lost 7 bases and 4 bases, there was a span of 14 bases. In germline, CDR1 is SGHDT, CDR2 YYEEEE. The CDR3 contains 13 residues. The CDR3 DNA is TGTGCCAGCTCAGGGGAAGTGGGCACTGAAGCTTTCTTT. Its protein product is CASSGEVGTEAFF.

The rearrangement joins TRBV28 to TRBJ2-7; 9 nucleotides agree with TRBD2. Germline trimming cut 3 bases from V and 4 bases from J; bases unmatched to any gene: 4. The germline gives CDR1 MDHEN, CDR2 SYDVKM. CDR3 length: 14 amino acids. This CDR3 reads CASSFGLAGYEQYF. CDR3 DNA: TGTGCCAGCAGTTTTGGCCTAGCGGGATACGAGCAGTACTTC.

The chain links TRBV2 to TRBJ2-5; 10 bases fit TRBD2. V lost 0 bases, J lost 5 bases, and 6 bases stayed unmatched. In germline, CDR1 is SNHLY, CDR2 FYNNEI. This CDR3 region has 16 residues. The CDR3 DNA reads as TGTGCCAGCAGTGAAGCGTCAGCGGGGGGGCGCGAGACCCAGTACTTC. It yields the protein CASSEASAGGRETQYF.

The chain has TRBV7-9 and TRBJ2-3; either TRBD1 or TRBD2 may fit D (5 bases each). The germline V gene has CDR1 SEHNR and CDR2 FQNEAQ (reference sequence). There are 13 residues in the CDR3. The V gene lost 1 base and the J gene lost 5 bases, with 7 bases spanning the gap. CDR3 region: CASSLVGGDTQYF. CDR3 nucleotide sequence: TGTGCCAGCAGCTTAGTTGGGGGAGATACGCAGTATTTT.

This clone has a single count. The chain combines TRBV5-1 with TRBJ1-6; D possibly corresponds to TRBD1 (5 bases). V was shortened by 0 bases and J by 5 bases, with 9 bases between the two germline ends. Germline values: CDR1 SGHRS, CDR2 YFSETQ. CDR3 size: 15 residues. The CDR3 DNA sequence: TGCGCCAGCAGCTTGGCAACAGGAGATAATTCACCCCTCCACTTT. Protein product: CASSLATGDNSPLHF.

The chain uses TRBV5-5 and TRBJ2-2; D might be TRBD1 or TRBD2, each matching 6 bases. Germline V gene data show CDR1 as SGHKS and CDR2 as YYEKEE (reference sequence). V was clipped by 4 bases and J by 4 bases, with 17 bases between them. The CDR3 has 16 residues. The CDR3 DNA reads as TGTGCCAGCAGCACCTCCCCGGGGGCGGGCACCGGGGAGCTGTTTTTT. Its protein is CASSTSPGAGTGELFF.

The chain uses TRBV7-6 and TRBJ2-1, with D perhaps TRBD2 (6 bases). The V end lost 3 bases, the J end lost 0 bases, and 9 bases lay between the germline ends. This CDR3 has 15 residues. Germline V gene lookup returns CDR1 SGHVS and CDR2 FNYEAQ. CDR3 DNA: TGTGCCAGCAGCTTCCTCGGGGGCTCCTACAATGAGCAGTTCTTC. The encoded protein is CASSFLGGSYNEQFF.

The chain carries TRBV29-1 and TRBJ2-3, with 8 bases identical to TRBD2. J was trimmed by 6 bases and V by 2 bases; bases with no gene match: 13. Germline-derived CDR1 and CDR2 are SQVTM and ANQGSEA. The CDR3 has 16 amino acids. CDR3 DNA sequence: TGCAGCGTTGAATCGCGGGTAGCGGGAACACCCGATACGCAGTATTTT. Residues: CSVESRVAGTPDTQYF.